The next 28 T cell receptor beta chains were all read from a single sample in a study of T cell repertoires in cytomegalovirus infection. TCRdb redid the calling of the reads with MiXCR, one entry per CDR3 protein. This sample yields about 530,000 distinct CDR3 sequences, of which about a quarter are seen a single time; around 14% belongs to the top ten. What was sequenced was PBMCs. The origin of the receptors is a human donor in good health (CMV status not recorded). Some clones in this sample may be carry-over from other donors' samples.

The chain has TRBV5-6 and TRBJ1-1; no clear D gene. The CDR3 covers 16 residues. V was clipped by 1 base and J by 1 base, with 14 bases between them. Germline V lookup: CDR1 SGHDT, CDR2 YYEEEE. The CDR3 region is CASSLLLMNWNTEAFF. CDR3 nucleotide sequence: TGTGCCAGCAGCTTGTTGTTGATGAACTGGAACACTGAAGCTTTCTTT.

The chain is built from TRBV7-8 and TRBJ2-1; the match to TRBD1 covers 7 bases. In germline, CDR1 is SGHVS, CDR2 FQNEAQ. V was clipped by 3 bases and J by 10 bases; unmatched bases: 12. The CDR3 runs to 15 residues. CDR3 sequence (DNA): TGTGCCAGCAGCTTCGGACAGGAAGGCCTTTTGGAGCAGTTCTTC. Its translation: CASSFGQEGLLEQFF.

This clonotype was seen a few times. V is TRBV12-3 or TRBV12-4 and J is TRBJ2-1, with 14 positions matching TRBD2. This CDR3 region has 17 residues. J gave up 3 bases and V 5 bases, and 6 bases lay outside the gene matches. The CDR3 loop reads CASSPGLAGDHYNEQFF. The CDR3 DNA follows: TGTGCCAGCAGTCCGGGACTAGCGGGAGACCACTACAATGAGCAGTTCTTC.

There are many counts of this clonotype. The chain couples TRBV7-6 to TRBJ2-1; the D is unclear. CDR1 and CDR2 from the germline V gene are SGHVS and FNYEAQ. This CDR3 contains 15 residues. V was cut by 0 bases and J by 0 bases, with 6 bases left in between. CDR3 sequence reads: CASSLAQSSYNEQFF. The CDR3 DNA reads as TGTGCCAGCAGCTTAGCCCAGAGCTCCTACAATGAGCAGTTCTTC. Filled out from reference TRBV7-6 and TRBJ2-1, the complete variable domain reads GAGVSQSPRYKVTKRGQDVALRCDPISGHVSLYWYRQALGQGPEFLTYFNYEAQQDKSGLPNDRFSAERPEGSISTLTIQRTEQRDSAMYRCASSLAQSSYNEQFFGPGTRLTVL.

The chain carries TRBV30 and TRBJ1-1; D ambiguous. The germline V gene has CDR1 GTSNPN and CDR2 SVGIG (reference sequence). The CDR3 spans 13 residues. Between the trimmed V and J ends, which lost 0 bases and 0 bases, there was a span of 5 bases. In DNA, the CDR3 is TGTGCCTGGAGTGTACCGGTGAACACTGAAGCTTTCTTT. Translation gives CAWSVPVNTEAFF.

At least ten counts were recorded for this clonotype. V gene TRBV7-2 combines with J gene TRBJ1-2, with D maybe TRBD1 (5 bases). This CDR3 region has 12 residues. Germline V gene data show CDR1 as SGHTA and CDR2 as FQGNSA. The ends were cut back, 5 bases at V and 10 bases at J, with 14 bases in the middle. In DNA, the CDR3 is TGTGCCAGCAGCCCCCAAGGGGTCCCCTACACCTTC. This translates into CASSPQGVPYTF.

This CDR3 reads CASGLASELFF. The DNA of the CDR3 is TGTGCTAGTGGTTTGGCCTCCGAGCTGTTTTTT. The chain carries TRBV12-5 and TRBJ2-2; D ambiguous. V lost 1 base, J lost 11 bases, and 5 bases lay in between. The CDR3 is 11 amino acids. Germline V gene sequence: CDR1 LGHNT, CDR2 FRNRAP. Complete variable domain (other parts from reference TRBV12-5 and TRBJ2-2): DARVTQTPRHKVTEMGQEVTMRCQPILGHNTVFWYRQTMMQGLELLAYFRNRAPLDDSGMPKDRFSAEMPDATLATLKIQPSEPRDSAVYFCASGLASELFFGEGSRLTVL.

The CDR3 region has the DNA TGTGCCTGGAGCCCCACGACTAGTGGGTACGAGCAGTACGTC. This gives the protein CAWSPTTSGYEQYV. The chain joins TRBV30 to TRBJ2-7; perhaps TRBD2 as D (6 bases). CDR3 length: 14 residues. V was trimmed by 3 bases and J by 4 bases, leaving 16 bases between them. Germline-derived CDR1 and CDR2 are GTSNPN and SVGIG (reference sequence).

The V and J genes are TRBV20-1 and TRBJ1-2; D is unclear. This CDR3 comprises 14 residues. Germline V gives CDR1 DFQATT, CDR2 SNEGSKA (reference sequence). Between the trimmed V and J ends, which lost 2 bases and 11 bases, there was a span of 21 bases. The CDR3 bases are TGCAGTGCTAGACGTAACGACCGGAATCGTTGGTACACCTTC. Translated, it gives CSARRNDRNRWYTF.

CDR3 protein: CASSSGQGHSYNEQFF. The CDR3 region has the DNA TGTGCCAGCAGCTCGGGACAGGGTCACTCCTACAATGAGCAGTTCTTC. The rearrangement uses TRBV7-9 and TRBJ2-1, with 9 bases identical to TRBD1. The CDR3 covers 16 residues. The germline gives CDR1 SEHNR, CDR2 FQNEAQ (reference sequence). The J segment lost 0 bases and the V segment lost 4 bases, leaving 4 bases of the junction unmatched.

The chain recombines TRBV7-2 with TRBJ2-1, with TRBD1 identical over 9 bases. The V segment lost 4 bases and the J segment 6 bases; nucleotides outside the gene matches: 7. The CDR3 has 15 amino acids. The germline CDR1 and CDR2 sequences are SGHTA and FQGNSA. CDR3 in DNA: TGTGCCAGCAGCTACTACAGGGGGCGCATCAATGAGCAGTTCTTC. Its translation is CASSYYRGRINEQFF.

For the CDR3, the DNA is TGTGCCAGCAGTTTCTCAGGACCCCCCCAGCAGTACTTC. It yields the protein CASSFSGPPQQYF. The chain uses TRBV6-1 and TRBJ2-7; D gene unclear. The CDR3 has 13 amino acids. V lost 5 bases and J 8 bases, leaving 16 bases between the germline ends. Germline CDR1 and CDR2: MNHNS and SASEGT.

This clonotype was counted at least ten times. The chain is built from TRBV7-2 and TRBJ2-2; D call uncertain. Trimming took 1 base from V and 2 from J, leaving 11 bases between them. The CDR3 sequence is 16 residues long. CDR1 is SGHTA, CDR2 FQGNSA, per germline. The CDR3 reads CASSLVWPDNTGELFF. The CDR3 region has the DNA TGTGCCAGCAGCTTAGTCTGGCCCGATAACACCGGGGAGCTGTTTTTT.

There are many counts of this clonotype. The chain combines TRBV12-3 or TRBV12-4 with TRBJ2-2; 12 bases align to TRBD2. The trim removed 6 bases at V and 2 bases at J, leaving 16 bases unmatched. The CDR3 sequence is 20 residues long. The CDR3 here is CASSPQRKTSGRYNTGELFF. DNA for the CDR3: TGTGCCAGCAGCCCTCAGCGAAAAACTAGCGGGAGGTATAACACCGGGGAGCTGTTTTTT.

The CDR3 spells CASSPARGGPNTGELFF. CDR3 DNA sequence: TGTGCCAGCTCGCCTGCTAGGGGCGGGCCGAACACCGGGGAGCTGTTTTTT. The chain is built from TRBV18 and TRBJ2-2; D tentatively reads TRBD1 or TRBD2 (5 bases each). The CDR3 runs 17 residues. CDR1 is KGHSH and CDR2 is LQKENI in the germline V gene. The germline V and J ends were trimmed by 6 bases and 0 bases, with 17 bases remaining between them. Full variable domain (outside the CDR3, taken from reference TRBV18 and TRBJ2-2): NAGVMQNPRHLVRRRGQEARLRCSPMKGHSHVYWYRQLPEEGLKFMVYLQKENIIDESGMPKERFSAEFPKEGPSILRIQQVVRGDSAAYFCASSPARGGPNTGELFFGEGSRLTVL.

This clonotype has only a few counts. The chain uses TRBV7-9 and TRBJ1-1; possible D gene TRBD1, 6 bases. The CDR3 covers 12 residues. The ends were cut back, 6 bases at V and 10 bases at J, with 15 bases in the middle. Per germline, CDR1 SEHNR and CDR2 FQNEAQ (reference sequence). The CDR3 protein is CASSTLTGSAFF. The CDR3 DNA reads as TGTGCCAGCAGTACCCTCACAGGGTCAGCTTTCTTT.

The chain uses TRBV19 and TRBJ1-1, with D perhaps matching TRBD1 (5 bases). The CDR3 loop spans 15 amino acids. Germline V lookup: CDR1 LNHDA, CDR2 SQIVND (reference sequence). With 5 bases removed from V and 6 bases from J, the gap between germline ends came to 19 bases. The CDR3 is CASSPRRLGESEAFF. The CDR3 DNA is TGTGCCAGTAGTCCACGACGGTTAGGGGAGTCTGAAGCTTTCTTT.

This clonotype came up a few times. The CDR3 spells CAISESWTGGTEAFF. CDR3 DNA: TGTGCCATCAGTGAGTCATGGACCGGCGGCACTGAAGCTTTCTTT. The chain has TRBV10-3 and TRBJ1-1; D gene ambiguous. This CDR3 is built from 15 residues. Looked up from germline, CDR1 is ENHRY and CDR2 is SYGVKD. V was trimmed by 0 bases and J by 4 bases, leaving 12 bases between them.

This clonotype appeared a few times. V is TRBV20-1 and J is TRBJ2-1, with D hard to call. This CDR3 has 11 amino acids. CDR1 is DFQATT, CDR2 SNEGSKA, per germline (reference sequence). The CDR3 spells CSVNPYNEQFF. CDR3 DNA sequence: TGCAGCGTGAACCCCTACAATGAGCAGTTCTTC.

The chain combines TRBV4-2 with TRBJ2-2; no clear D. The germline V gene has CDR1 LGHNA and CDR2 YNFKEQ. The CDR3 covers 14 residues. Trimming removed 1 base from V and 1 base from J, with 4 bases in between. CDR3 loop: CASSQVRNTGELFF. The CDR3 region has the DNA TGTGCCAGCAGCCAAGTTAGGAACACCGGGGAGCTGTTTTTT.

This clonotype was seen a handful of times. The chain carries TRBV19 and TRBJ2-1; 11 bases are shared with TRBD2. Germline V gives CDR1 LNHDA, CDR2 SQIVND (reference sequence). This CDR3 is 15 amino acids long. Trimming took 6 bases from V and 6 from J; bases not matched to a gene: 7. DNA for the CDR3: TGTGCCAGTAGGAAGACTAGCGGGATGCCCAATGAGCAGTTCTTC. Translating it yields CASRKTSGMPNEQFF. Together with reference TRBV19 and TRBJ2-1, the CDR3 gives the full variable domain: DGGITQSPKYLFRKEGQNVTLSCEQNLNHDAMYWYRQDPGQGLRLIYYSQIVNDFQKGDIAEGYSVSREKKESFPLTVTSAQKNPTAFYLCASRKTSGMPNEQFFGPGTRLTVL.

The gene calls are TRBV14 and TRBJ1-1, with TRBD1 as a possible D gene (5 bases). The CDR3 is 13 residues long. Germline V CDR1 and CDR2: SGHDN, FVKESK. V shed 4 bases and J shed 6 bases, with 12 bases lying between them. This CDR3 reads CASSPWGGAEAFF. CDR3 DNA sequence: TGTGCCAGCAGCCCCTGGGGGGGTGCTGAAGCTTTCTTT. Supplemented by reference TRBV14 and TRBJ1-1, the full variable domain reads EAGVTQFPSHSVIEKGQTVTLRCDPISGHDNLYWYRRVMGKEIKFLLHFVKESKQDESGMPNNRFLAERTGGTYSTLKVQPAELEDSGVYFCASSPWGGAEAFFGQGTRLTVV.

The chain links TRBV27 to TRBJ2-7; a weak D match, TRBD2 (6 bases). The germline V gene has CDR1 MNHEY and CDR2 SMNVEV (reference sequence). Deletions cut 8 bases from V and 1 base from J, with 18 bases between. The CDR3 is 15 residues long. DNA for the CDR3: TGTGCCAGCTCCCGGGACTTCTACCTTTCCTACGAGCAGTACTTC. Translated: CASSRDFYLSYEQYF.

The chain couples TRBV29-1 to TRBJ2-7, with TRBD1 as a possible D gene (6 bases). The CDR3 has 12 residues. V was trimmed by 6 bases and J by 2 bases, leaving 11 bases between them. Germline CDR1 reads SQVTM; CDR2 reads ANQGSEA. The CDR3 region has the DNA TGCAGCGTCAGGGGCGCCGCCTACGAGCAGTACTTC. It encodes CSVRGAAYEQYF.

V usage is TRBV20-1 and J usage is TRBJ2-7, with TRBD2 matching 8 bases. Trimming cost V 7 bases and J 2 bases; bases outside gene matches: 7. The length of the CDR3 is 13 residues. CDR1 is DFQATT, CDR2 SNEGSKA, per germline (reference sequence). CDR3: CSGEELAAYEQYF. The CDR3 bases are TGCAGTGGAGAGGAACTAGCGGCCTACGAGCAGTACTTC.

This clonotype was seen at least ten times. The chain carries TRBV7-2 and TRBJ2-2; D uncertain. The CDR3 is made up of 14 amino acids. Germline V lookup: CDR1 SGHTA, CDR2 FQGNSA. V dropped 5 bases and J dropped 0 bases, with 7 bases sitting between them. CDR3 protein: CASSTSANTGELFF. CDR3 coding DNA: TGTGCCAGCAGCACTTCAGCGAACACCGGGGAGCTGTTTTTT.

The V call is TRBV7-9, the J call TRBJ2-5; 7 nucleotides align to TRBD1. The CDR3 is made up of 14 amino acids. The germline gives CDR1 SEHNR, CDR2 FQNEAQ (reference sequence). V trimming: 7 bases; J trimming: 0 bases; junction bases outside the gene matches: 5. In DNA form, the CDR3 reads TGTGCCAGCACCGACGACAGGGACCAAGAGACCCAGTACTTC. It codes for CASTDDRDQETQYF.

This chain uses TRBV7-4 with TRBJ2-5; the D gene is possibly TRBD1 (5 bases). CDR1 is SGHVT, CDR2 SQSDAQ, per germline. The CDR3 covers 17 residues. Trimming left V 3 bases short and J 5 bases short, with 22 bases between. DNA of the CDR3: TGTGCCAGCAGCTTGCCTCTTTGGCGAATAAAGGGGGAGACCCAGTACTTC. Encoded protein: CASSLPLWRIKGETQYF.